The entry below describes one T cell receptor beta chain. The germline gene is not matched at one end of the junction; a read error may be the cause. CDR3 length: 15 residues. Alongside a J-beta primer mix, a sample-barcoded 5' primer served in a second PCR lasting roughly 6 to 12 cycles. Each sample provided no less than 3 million CDR3-containing paired-end reads. Each CDR3 protein is one row after TCRdb ran MiXCR on the 5' RACE reads. The sample lists 650,000 to 700,000 distinct CDR3 sequences, approximately 30% occurring once. This entry comes from a study of blood T cells in healthy people across ages. Healthy Caucasian individuals from Russia aged about 6 to 100 served as donors.

This receptor was taken from a woman of 80 years or more in good health. This chain connects TRBV12-3 or TRBV12-4 to TRBJ2-3, with a possible D match to TRBD2 (6 bases). The sample was blood. The CDR3 loop is CASSWRGSSADAQYF. In nucleotides, the CDR3 is TGTGCCAGCAGTTGGCGGGGATCTAGCGCAGATGCGCAGTATTTT.